Described below is a single TCR beta chain sequence and its context. The junction and the germline gene differ at one end; a read error may be behind it. This specimen comes from a study of tumor-infiltrating lymphocytes in oesophageal squamous cell carcinoma. Germline CDR1 reads SGHTA; CDR2 reads FQGNSA. The CDR3 is 16 residues long. TCRdb re-called the PCR reads through MiXCR, storing one row per CDR3 protein. The top ten hold roughly a quarter of the sample, which has approximately 19,000 distinct CDR3 sequences, about 50% seen once. The sequenced sample consisted of esophageal tumor tissue. This receptor was identified in a male donor with esophageal squamous cell carcinoma. The chain has TRBV7-2 and TRBJ2-7, with D possibly TRBD1 on 6 matching bases. CDR3 loop: CASSSPLTGTRSPLHF. The CDR3 DNA reads as TGTGCCAGCAGCTCCCCACTCACAGGGACCCGTTCACCCCTCCACTTC.